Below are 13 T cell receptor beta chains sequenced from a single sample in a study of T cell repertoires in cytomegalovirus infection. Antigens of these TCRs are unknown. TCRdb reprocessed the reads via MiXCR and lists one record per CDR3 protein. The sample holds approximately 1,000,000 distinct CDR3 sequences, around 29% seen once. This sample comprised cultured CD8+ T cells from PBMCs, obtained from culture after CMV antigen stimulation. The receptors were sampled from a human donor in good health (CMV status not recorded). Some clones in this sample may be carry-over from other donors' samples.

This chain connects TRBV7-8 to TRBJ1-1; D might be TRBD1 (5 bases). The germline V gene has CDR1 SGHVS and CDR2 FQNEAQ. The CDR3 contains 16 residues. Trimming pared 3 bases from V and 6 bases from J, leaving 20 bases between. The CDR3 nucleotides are TGTGCCAGCAGCTTGGGGGGGATGGGGGGGACCCCTGAAGCTTTCTTT. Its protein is CASSLGGMGGTPEAFF.

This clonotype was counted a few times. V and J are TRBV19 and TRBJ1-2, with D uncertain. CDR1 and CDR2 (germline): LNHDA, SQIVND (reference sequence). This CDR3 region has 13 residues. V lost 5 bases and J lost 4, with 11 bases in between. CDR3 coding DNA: TGTGCCAGTAGTCCCAAGGACCGCTATGGCTACACCTTC. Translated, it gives CASSPKDRYGYTF.

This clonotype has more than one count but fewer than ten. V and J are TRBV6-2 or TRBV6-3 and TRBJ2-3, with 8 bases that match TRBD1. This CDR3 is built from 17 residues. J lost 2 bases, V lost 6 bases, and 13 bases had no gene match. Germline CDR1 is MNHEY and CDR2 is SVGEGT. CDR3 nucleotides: TGTGCCAGCAGATTCAGCACCACAGGGGGGATCACAGATACGCAGTATTTT. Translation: CASRFSTTGGITDTQYF.

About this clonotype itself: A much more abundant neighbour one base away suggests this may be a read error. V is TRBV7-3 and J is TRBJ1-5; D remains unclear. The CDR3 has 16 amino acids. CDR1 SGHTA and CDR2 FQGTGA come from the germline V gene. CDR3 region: CASSRVGEVSNQTQHF. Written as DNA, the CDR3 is TGTGCCAGCAGCCGGGTAGGTGAGGTTAGCAATCAGACCCAGCATTTT. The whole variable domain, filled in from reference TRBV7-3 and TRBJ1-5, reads GAGVSQTPSNKVTEKGKYVELRCDPISGHTALYWYRQSLGQGPEFLIYFQGTGAADDSGLPNDRFFAVRPEGSVSTLKIQRTERGDSAVYLCASSRVGEVSNQTQHFGDGTRLSIL.

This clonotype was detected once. The CDR3 sequence is CASSSPRGTYEQYF. CDR3 coding DNA: TGTGCCAGCAGCTCCCCGCGGGGCACCTACGAGCAGTACTTC. V usage is TRBV11-2 and J usage is TRBJ2-7; maybe TRBD2 (6 bases). The CDR3 length is 14 residues. Deletions cut 4 bases from V and 2 bases from J, with 12 bases between. Germline CDR1 is SGHAT and CDR2 is FQNNGV.

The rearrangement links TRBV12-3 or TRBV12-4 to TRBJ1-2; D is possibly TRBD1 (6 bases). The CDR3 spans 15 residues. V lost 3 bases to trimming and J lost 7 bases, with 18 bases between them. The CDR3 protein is CASSFPTGIIFGYTF. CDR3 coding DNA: TGTGCCAGCAGTTTCCCAACAGGGATAATATTTGGCTACACCTTC.

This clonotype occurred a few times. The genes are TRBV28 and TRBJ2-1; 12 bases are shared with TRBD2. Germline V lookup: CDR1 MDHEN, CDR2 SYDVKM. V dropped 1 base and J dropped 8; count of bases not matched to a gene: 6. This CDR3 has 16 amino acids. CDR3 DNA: TGTGCCAGCAGTTTATCTCTAGCGGGGGGGCGAGATGAGCAGTTCTTC. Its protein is CASSLSLAGGRDEQFF.

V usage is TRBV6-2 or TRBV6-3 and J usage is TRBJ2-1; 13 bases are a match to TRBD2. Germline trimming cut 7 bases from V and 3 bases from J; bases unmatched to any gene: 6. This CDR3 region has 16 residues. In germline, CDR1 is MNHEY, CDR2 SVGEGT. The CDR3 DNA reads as TGTGCCAGCACAGGGACTAGCGGGGATTTCTACAATGAGCAGTTCTTC. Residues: CASTGTSGDFYNEQFF.

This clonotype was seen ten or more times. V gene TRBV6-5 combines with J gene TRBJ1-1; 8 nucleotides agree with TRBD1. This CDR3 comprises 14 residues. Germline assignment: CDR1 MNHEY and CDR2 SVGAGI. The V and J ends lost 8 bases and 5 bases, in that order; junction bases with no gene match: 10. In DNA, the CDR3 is TGTGCCAGCCGATATCAGGGGGCGATTACTGAAGCTTTCTTT. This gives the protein CASRYQGAITEAFF.

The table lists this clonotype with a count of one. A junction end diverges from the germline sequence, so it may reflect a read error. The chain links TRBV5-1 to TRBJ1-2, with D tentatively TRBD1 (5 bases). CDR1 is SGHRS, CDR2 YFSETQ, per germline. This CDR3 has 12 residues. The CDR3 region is CASSMDGGSPLF. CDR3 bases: TGCGCCAGCAGCATGGACGGGGGGAGCCCCTTATTC.

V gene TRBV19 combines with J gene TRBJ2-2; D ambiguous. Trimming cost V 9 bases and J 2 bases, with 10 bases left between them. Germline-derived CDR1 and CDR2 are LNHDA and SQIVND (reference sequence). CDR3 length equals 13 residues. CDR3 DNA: TGTGCCAGGCGGAGTAACAACACCGGGGAGCTGTTTTTT. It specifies CARRSNNTGELFF.

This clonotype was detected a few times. The CDR3 protein is CASIQGGYTF. Here the CDR3 DNA reads TGTGCCAGCATCCAGGGAGGCTACACCTTC. This sequence joins TRBV6-1 and TRBJ1-2; weak D call: TRBD1 (5 bases). The germline V gene has CDR1 MNHNS and CDR2 SASEGT. The CDR3 totals 10 residues. V was pared by 7 bases and J by 8 bases, with 8 bases between.

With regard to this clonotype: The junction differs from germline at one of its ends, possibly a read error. CDR3 in amino acids: CASMYLGGAETFF. The CDR3 DNA sequence: TGTGCCAGTATGTACCTGGGCGGGGCTGAAACTTTCTTT. V and J are TRBV19 and TRBJ1-1, with TRBD1 as a possible D gene (5 bases). Germline V CDR1 and CDR2: LNHDA, SQIVND (reference sequence). This CDR3 has 13 amino acids.